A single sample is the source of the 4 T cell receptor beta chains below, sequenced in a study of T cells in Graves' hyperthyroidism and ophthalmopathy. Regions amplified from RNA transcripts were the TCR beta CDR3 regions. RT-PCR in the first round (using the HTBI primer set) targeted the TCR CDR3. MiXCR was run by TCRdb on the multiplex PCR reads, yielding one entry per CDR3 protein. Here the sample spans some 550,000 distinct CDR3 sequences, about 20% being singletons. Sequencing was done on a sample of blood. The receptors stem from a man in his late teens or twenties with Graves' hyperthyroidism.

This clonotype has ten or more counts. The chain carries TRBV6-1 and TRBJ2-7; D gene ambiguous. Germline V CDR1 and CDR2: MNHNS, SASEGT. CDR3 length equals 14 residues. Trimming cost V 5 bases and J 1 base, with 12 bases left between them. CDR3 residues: CASSTPASSYEQYF. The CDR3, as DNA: TGTGCCAGCAGTACCCCGGCAAGTTCCTACGAGCAGTACTTC.

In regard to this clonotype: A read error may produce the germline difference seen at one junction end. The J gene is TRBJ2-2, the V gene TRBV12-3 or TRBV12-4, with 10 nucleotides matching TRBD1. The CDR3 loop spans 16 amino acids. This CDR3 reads CASSLGQGIPYGKLFF. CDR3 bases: TGTGCCAGCAGTTTGGGACAGGGGATACCATACGGGAAGCTGTTTTTT.

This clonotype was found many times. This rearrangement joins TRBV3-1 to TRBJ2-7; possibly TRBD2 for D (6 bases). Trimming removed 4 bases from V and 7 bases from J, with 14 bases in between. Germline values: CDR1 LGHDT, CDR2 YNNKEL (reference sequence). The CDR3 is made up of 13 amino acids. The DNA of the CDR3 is TGTGCCAGCAGCCGCGGGACGGAGGGGGAGCAGTACTTC. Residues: CASSRGTEGEQYF.

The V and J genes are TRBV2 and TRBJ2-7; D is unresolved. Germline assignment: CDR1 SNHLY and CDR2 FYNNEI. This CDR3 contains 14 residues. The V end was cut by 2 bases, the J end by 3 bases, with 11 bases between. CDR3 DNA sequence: TGTGCCAGCAGTGAATCCCCGGGTCACTACGAGCAGTACTTC. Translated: CASSESPGHYEQYF.